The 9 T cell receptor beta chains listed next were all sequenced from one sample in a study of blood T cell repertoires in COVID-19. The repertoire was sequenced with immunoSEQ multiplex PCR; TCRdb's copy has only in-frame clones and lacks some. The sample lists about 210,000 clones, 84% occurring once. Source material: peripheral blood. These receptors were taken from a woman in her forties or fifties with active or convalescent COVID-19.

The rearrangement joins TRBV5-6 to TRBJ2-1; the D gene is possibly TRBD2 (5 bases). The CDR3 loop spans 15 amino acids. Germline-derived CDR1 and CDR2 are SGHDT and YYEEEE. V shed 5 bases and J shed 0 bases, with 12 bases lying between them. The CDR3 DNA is TGTGCCAGCAGGCGAAGAGGGAGCTCCTACAATGAGCAGTTCTTC. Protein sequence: CASRRRGSSYNEQFF.

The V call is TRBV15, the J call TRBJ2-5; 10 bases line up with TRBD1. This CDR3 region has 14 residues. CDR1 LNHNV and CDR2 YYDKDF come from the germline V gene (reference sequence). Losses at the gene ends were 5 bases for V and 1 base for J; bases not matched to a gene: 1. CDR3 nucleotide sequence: TGTGCCACCAGCCGGGACAGGGGCCAAGAGACCCAGTACTTC. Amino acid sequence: CATSRDRGQETQYF.

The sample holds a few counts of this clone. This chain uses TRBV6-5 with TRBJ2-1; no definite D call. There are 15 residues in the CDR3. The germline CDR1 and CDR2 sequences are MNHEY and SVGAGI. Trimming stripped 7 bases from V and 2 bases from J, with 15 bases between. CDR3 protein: CASKVPGGAYNEQFF. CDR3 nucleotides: TGTGCCAGCAAAGTCCCGGGTGGCGCCTACAATGAGCAGTTCTTC.

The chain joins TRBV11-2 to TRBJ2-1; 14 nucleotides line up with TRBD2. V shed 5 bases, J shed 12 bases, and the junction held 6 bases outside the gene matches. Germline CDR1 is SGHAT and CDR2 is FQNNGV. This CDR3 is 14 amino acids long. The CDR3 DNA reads TGTGCCAGCAGCCTGGGGACTAGCGGGAGAGGGCAGTTCTTC. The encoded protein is CASSLGTSGRGQFF.

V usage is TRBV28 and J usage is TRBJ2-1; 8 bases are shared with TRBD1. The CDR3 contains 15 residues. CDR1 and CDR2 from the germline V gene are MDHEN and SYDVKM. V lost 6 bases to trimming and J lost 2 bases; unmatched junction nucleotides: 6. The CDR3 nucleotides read TGTGCCAGCAGCATTTCAGGGGGCACCTACAATGAGCAGTTCTTC. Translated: CASSISGGTYNEQFF.

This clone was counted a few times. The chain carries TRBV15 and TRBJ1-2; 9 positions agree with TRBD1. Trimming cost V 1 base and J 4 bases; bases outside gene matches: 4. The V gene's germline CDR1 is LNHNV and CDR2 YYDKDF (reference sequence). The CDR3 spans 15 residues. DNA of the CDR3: TGTGCCACCAGCAGAGGGGGACAGGGCTTCTATGGCTACACCTTC. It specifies CATSRGGQGFYGYTF.

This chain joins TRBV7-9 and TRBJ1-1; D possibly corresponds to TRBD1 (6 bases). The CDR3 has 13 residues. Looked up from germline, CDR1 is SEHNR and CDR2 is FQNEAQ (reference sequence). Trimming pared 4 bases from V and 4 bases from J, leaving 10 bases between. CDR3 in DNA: TGTGCCAGCAGCTCAATACAGGGCACTGAAGCTTTCTTT. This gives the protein CASSSIQGTEAFF.

DNA of the CDR3: TGTGCCAGTAGTTTTACAGGGATTGGAAACACCATATATTTT. Protein product: CASSFTGIGNTIYF. The rearrangement links TRBV19 to TRBJ1-3; D perhaps matches TRBD1 (6 bases). CDR3 length equals 14 residues. The V gene's germline CDR1 is LNHDA and CDR2 SQIVND (reference sequence). The V end lost 5 bases, the J end lost 3 bases, and 11 bases lay between the germline ends.

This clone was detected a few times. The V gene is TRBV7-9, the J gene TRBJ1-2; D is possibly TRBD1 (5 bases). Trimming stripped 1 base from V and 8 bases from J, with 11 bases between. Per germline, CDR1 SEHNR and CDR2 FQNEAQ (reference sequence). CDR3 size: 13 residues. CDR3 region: CASSLDRSPGYTF. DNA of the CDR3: TGTGCCAGCAGCTTAGACAGGTCGCCGGGCTACACCTTC. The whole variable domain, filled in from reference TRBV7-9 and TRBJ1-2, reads DTGVSQNPRHKITKRGQNVTFRCDPISEHNRLYWYRQTLGQGPEFLTYFQNEAQLEKSRLLSDRFSAERPKGSFSTLEIQRTEQGDSAMYLCASSLDRSPGYTFGSGTRLTVV.